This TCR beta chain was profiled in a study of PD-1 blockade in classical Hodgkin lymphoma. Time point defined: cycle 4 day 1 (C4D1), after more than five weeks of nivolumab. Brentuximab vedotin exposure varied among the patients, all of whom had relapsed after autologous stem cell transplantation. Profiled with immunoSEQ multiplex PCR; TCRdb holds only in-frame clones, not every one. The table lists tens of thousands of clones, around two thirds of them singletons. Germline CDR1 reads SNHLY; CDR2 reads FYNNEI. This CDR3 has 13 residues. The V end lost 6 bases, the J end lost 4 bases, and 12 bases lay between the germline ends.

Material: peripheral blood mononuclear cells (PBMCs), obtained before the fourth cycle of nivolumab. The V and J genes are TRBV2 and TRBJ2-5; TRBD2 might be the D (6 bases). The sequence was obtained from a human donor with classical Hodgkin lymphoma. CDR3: CASREGLAETQYF. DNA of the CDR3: TGTGCCAGCAGGGAGGGTTTGGCAGAGACCCAGTACTTC.